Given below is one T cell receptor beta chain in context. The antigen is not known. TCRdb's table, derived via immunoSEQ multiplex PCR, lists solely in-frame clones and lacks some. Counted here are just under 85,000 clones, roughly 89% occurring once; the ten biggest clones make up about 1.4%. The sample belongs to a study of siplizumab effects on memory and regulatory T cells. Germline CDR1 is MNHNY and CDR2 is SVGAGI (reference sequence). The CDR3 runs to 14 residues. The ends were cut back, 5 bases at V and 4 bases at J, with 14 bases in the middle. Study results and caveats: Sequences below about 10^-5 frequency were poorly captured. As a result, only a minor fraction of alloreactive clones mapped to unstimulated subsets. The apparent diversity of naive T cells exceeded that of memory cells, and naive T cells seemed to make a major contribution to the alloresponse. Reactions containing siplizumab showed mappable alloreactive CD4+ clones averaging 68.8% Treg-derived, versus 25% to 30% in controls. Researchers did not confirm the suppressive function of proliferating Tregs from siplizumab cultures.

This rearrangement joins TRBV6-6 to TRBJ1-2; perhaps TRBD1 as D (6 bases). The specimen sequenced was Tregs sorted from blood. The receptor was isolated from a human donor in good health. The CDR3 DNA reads TGTGCCAGCAGTCGCGTAGACAGGTCCTATGGCTACACCTTC. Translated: CASSRVDRSYGYTF.